The following is a TCR beta chain sequence with its context. Its target is not known. This record comes from a study of a mutant IDH1 vaccine in newly diagnosed glioma. Study details: Patients began vaccination 4-6 weeks after radiotherapy alone, or with temozolomide cycles.

Time point in this sample: week 35, safety follow-up. Doses of 300 ug of mutant IDH1 20-mer peptide were given with topical imiquimod. TCRdb keeps only in-frame clones here, not all; method: immunoSEQ multiplex PCR. Of 25,000 to 40,000 clones detected, around four fifths appear once; the ten largest clones hold around 11%. Findings and limits, study-wide: The occurrence of vaccine-induced immune responses was seen in over 90% of patients.

The CDR3 runs 14 residues. Germline V CDR1 and CDR2: SQVTM, ANQGSEA. V dropped 4 bases and J dropped 2 bases, with 13 bases sitting between them. This TCR came from a woman in her 40s with glioma. Specimen: PBMCs, collected from a glioma patient whose treatment included an IDH1 peptide vaccine. This chain links TRBV29-1 with TRBJ2-3; weak D call: TRBD2 (7 bases). CDR3 region: CSVGVAGATDTQYF. The CDR3 DNA is TGCAGCGTTGGGGTGGCGGGGGCCACAGATACGCAGTATTTT.